The 2 T cell receptor beta chains below come from one sample, sequenced in a study of type 1 and type 2 diabetes patients. Genomic DNA was the PCR template. A primer set of 30 forward and 13 reverse primers amplified the CDR3. TCRdb analysed the multiplex PCR reads with MiXCR anew, one entry per CDR3 protein. This sample has approximately 260,000 distinct CDR3 sequences, with roughly 48% found just once. Sequencing was performed on peripheral blood mononuclear cells (PBMCs). Receptors originate from a man aged 18 to 30 with type 2 diabetes.

V gene TRBV4-2 combines with J gene TRBJ2-7; D might be TRBD1 (7 bases). Germline V gene data show CDR1 as LGHNA and CDR2 as YNFKEQ. The CDR3 covers 13 residues. The V end was cut by 2 bases, the J end by 6 bases, with 11 bases between. CDR3 nucleotide sequence: TGTGCCAGCAGCCAATACCAGGGGGGCGAGCAGTACTTC. Translating it yields CASSQYQGGEQYF.

This clonotype was counted between two and nine times. The chain recombines TRBV24-1 with TRBJ1-1, with D tentatively TRBD1 (6 bases). V gave up 7 bases and J gave up 1 base, with 6 bases separating them. The CDR3 runs to 12 residues. Germline V gene sequence: CDR1 KGHDR, CDR2 SFDVKD. This CDR3 is CATRGQNTEAFF. The CDR3 nucleotides are TGTGCCACCAGGGGACAGAACACTGAAGCTTTCTTT.